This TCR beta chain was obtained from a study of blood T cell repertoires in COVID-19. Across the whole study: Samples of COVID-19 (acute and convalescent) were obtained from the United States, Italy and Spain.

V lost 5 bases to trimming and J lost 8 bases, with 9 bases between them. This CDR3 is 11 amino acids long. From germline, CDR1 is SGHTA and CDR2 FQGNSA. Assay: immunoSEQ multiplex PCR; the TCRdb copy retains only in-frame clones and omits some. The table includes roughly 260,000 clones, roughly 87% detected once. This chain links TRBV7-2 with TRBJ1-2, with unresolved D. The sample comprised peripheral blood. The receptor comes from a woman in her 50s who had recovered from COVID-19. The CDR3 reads CASSASEGYTF. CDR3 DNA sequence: TGTGCCAGCAGCGCCAGTGAAGGCTACACCTTC.